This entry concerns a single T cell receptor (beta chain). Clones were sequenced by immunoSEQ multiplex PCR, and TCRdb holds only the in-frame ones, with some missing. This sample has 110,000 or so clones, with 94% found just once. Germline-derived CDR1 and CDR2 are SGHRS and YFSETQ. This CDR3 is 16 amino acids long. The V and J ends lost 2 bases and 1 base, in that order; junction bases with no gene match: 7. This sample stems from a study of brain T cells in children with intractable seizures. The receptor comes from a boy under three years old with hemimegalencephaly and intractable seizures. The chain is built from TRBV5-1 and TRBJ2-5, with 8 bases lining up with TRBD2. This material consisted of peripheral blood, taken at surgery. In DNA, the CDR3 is TGCGCCAGCAGCTTCGGCCTAGCGGGTTTCCAAGAGACCCAGTACTTC. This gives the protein CASSFGLAGFQETQYF.